A selection of T cell receptor beta chains follows, all from one sample in a study of Graves' ophthalmopathy and Graves' hyperthyroidism. One entry per CDR3 protein results from TCRdb running MiXCR on the multiplex PCR reads. The sample records a few hundred thousand distinct CDR3 sequences, about two fifths being singletons. The sample was peripheral blood or thyroid tissue (not recorded which). Receptor source: an adult man with Graves' hyperthyroidism. Both conserved end residues are part of each CDR3. A D gene is named only where the DNA matches it firmly. Clone size is not always given. Where it is, it says once, few, many or a class for expanded clones.

clone size | CDR3 length | J gene | V gene | D gene | CDR3 DNA | CDR3 protein
many | 13 | TRBJ2-5 | TRBV11-3 | . | TGTGCCAGCAGCTACGGGGACCAAGAGACCCAGTACTTC | CASSYGDQETQYF
. | 17 | TRBJ2-7 | TRBV10-3 | TRBD2 | TGTGCCATCAGTGAGCCGAGGGGACTAGCGGGAGACTACGAGCAGTACTTC | CAISEPRGLAGDYEQYF
. | 16 | TRBJ2-5 | TRBV3-1 | . | TGTGCCAGCAGCCAAGTTAATGGAGGGCCCCAAGAGACCCAGTACTTC | CASSQVNGGPQETQYF
many | 14 | TRBJ2-5 | TRBV3-1 | . | TGTGCCAGCAGCCAAAGGCAGCCTCAAGAGACCCAGTACTTC | CASSQRQPQETQYF
. | 12 | TRBJ1-5 | TRBV9 | . | TGTGCGGGGGGCGAAGGCAATCAGCCCCAGCATTTT | CAGGEGNQPQHF
few | 15 | TRBJ1-5 | TRBV7-8 | TRBD1 | TGTGCCAGCAGCCCAACACAGGGGGCGGATCAGCCCCAGCATTTT | CASSPTQGADQPQHF
many | 13 | TRBJ2-7 | TRBV29-1 | . | TGCAGCGTTGGGTCCGGTTATCCCTACGAGCAGTACTTC | CSVGSGYPYEQYF
many | 12 | TRBJ2-7 | TRBV20-1 | . | TGCAGTGCTAGCCTCCGGTTTGGGGAGCAGTACTTC | CSASLRFGEQYF
. | 14 | TRBJ1-2 | TRBV7-9 | . | TGTGCCAGCAGCTTAGTTGAGGGGCGGGAGGGCTACACCTTC | CASSLVEGREGYTF
. | 15 | TRBJ2-3 | TRBV7-9 | . | TGTGCCAGCAGCGGGGGGCCAACTAGCACAGATACGCAGTATTTT | CASSGGPTSTDTQYF
many | 14 | TRBJ2-2 | TRBV7-8 | . | TGTGCCAGCAGCTCGGCAAAGATTCCCGGGGAGCTGTTTTTT | CASSSAKIPGELFF
. | 14 | TRBJ1-6 | TRBV25-1 | . | TGTGCTAGAGTCGTCGGGGGGAACAATTCACCCCTCCACTTT | CARVVGGNNSPLHF
few | 12 | TRBJ1-1 | TRBV30 | . | TGTGCCTGGAGTATATGGGGAACTGAAGCTTTCTTT | CAWSIWGTEAFF
. | 12 | TRBJ2-7 | TRBV14 | . | TGTGCCAGCAGCCAAGGAGGGGCCGAGCAGTACTTC | CASSQGGAEQYF
few | 15 | TRBJ1-6 | TRBV25-1 | . | TGTGCCAGCAGTGAAATTGGCCAAGTCTCAACACCCCTCCACTTT | CASSEIGQVSTPLHF
. | 15 | TRBJ1-5 | TRBV10-3 | TRBD1 | TGTGCCATCAGCACAACCCCGGGACAGAAGACCTACGAGCATTTT | CAISTTPGQKTYEHF
few | 12 | TRBJ1-4 | TRBV7-2 | TRBD1 | TGTGCCAGCAGCACAGGGGGCGAAAAACTGTTTTTT | CASSTGGEKLFF
. | 15 | TRBJ1-5 | TRBV6-1 | . | TGTGCCAGCAGTGAAGAGAGCGGGGCCGGGCAGCCCCAGCATTTT | CASSEESGAGQPQHF
. | 14 | TRBJ2-7 | TRBV29-1 | . | TGCAGCGTTGCAGGGTTTGGAACAAGGGACGAGCAGTACTTC | CSVAGFGTRDEQYF
many | 13 | TRBJ2-7 | TRBV20-1 | TRBD2 | TGCAGTGGCCTAGCGGGGGACCTCTACGAGCAGTACTTC | CSGLAGDLYEQYF
. | 17 | TRBJ2-3 | TRBV7-9 | TRBD2 | TGTGCCAGCAGCGTAGCTTTAGCGGGAGGCCGCACAGATACGCAGTATTTT | CASSVALAGGRTDTQYF
few | 15 | TRBJ1-2 | TRBV19 | TRBD1 | TGTGCCAGTAGTATAAGACAGGGGGGACCCTATGGCTACACCTTC | CASSIRQGGPYGYTF
many | 14 | TRBJ2-7 | TRBV2 | TRBD1 | TGTGCCAGCAGGGGTACAGGGGGCTCCTACGAGCAGTACTTC | CASRGTGGSYEQYF
many | 15 | TRBJ2-5 | TRBV5-8 | TRBD2 | TGTGCCAGCAGCTTGGTGCCTAGCGGGGGGGAGACCCAGTACTTC | CASSLVPSGGETQYF
. | 12 | TRBJ2-7 | TRBV10-3 | . | TGTGCCAGCAGTGAGATAACCTACGAGCAGTACTTC | CASSEITYEQYF
few | 15 | TRBJ2-2 | TRBV4-1 | . | TGCGCCAGCAGCCAAGGCAGGGGGAACACCGGGGAGCTGTTTTTT | CASSQGRGNTGELFF
many | 17 | TRBJ2-2 | TRBV4-2 | TRBD1 | TGTGCCAGCAGCTCGGGACAGGGGGCGCGATCCTACGGGGAGCTGTTTTTT | CASSSGQGARSYGELFF
. | 16 | TRBJ2-7 | TRBV4-1 | . | TGCGCCAGCAGCCAAGAGGTGGGATCCTCGGCCTACGAGCAGTACTTC | CASSQEVGSSAYEQYF
many | 13 | TRBJ2-2 | TRBV9 | . | TGTGCCAGTTTAGGTGACTACACCGGGGAGCTGTTTTTT | CASLGDYTGELFF
many | 15 | TRBJ2-5 | TRBV6-5 | . | TGTGCCAGCAGTTACTCCGCGGGACTGCAAGAGACCCAGTACTTC | CASSYSAGLQETQYF
few | 16 | TRBJ2-1 | TRBV15 | . | TGTGCCACCAGCAGAGATCTTTCTCCTAGTTGGGATGAGCAGTTCTTC | CATSRDLSPSWDEQFF
. | 12 | TRBJ1-1 | TRBV29-1 | . | TGCAGCTTAGCAGGACCGAACACTGAAGCTTTCTTT | CSLAGPNTEAFF